The present TCR beta chain was sequenced within a study of early T cells in non-severe SARS-CoV-2 infection. Study details: Sequencing targeted bulk RNA from unsorted whole blood, leaving chains unpaired.

CDR3 size: 14 residues. V was pared by 10 bases and J by 5 bases, with 17 bases between. Germline assignment: CDR1 MNHEY and CDR2 SVGAGI. Individual cDNA molecules received unique molecular identifiers during library preparation. MiXCR, run by TCRdb on the 5' RACE reads, gives a single entry per CDR3 protein. The sample lists some 120,000 distinct CDR3 sequences, about 16% occurring once. V gene TRBV6-5 combines with J gene TRBJ2-2; no clear D. The clonotype was recovered from an adult who was a healthcare worker with PCR-confirmed SARS-CoV-2 infection or an uninfected control (not recorded which). Specimen: whole blood. The CDR3 DNA sequence: TGTGCCACCCGCCCCCCGGTAGGAACCGGGGAGCTGTTTTTT. Residues: CATRPPVGTGELFF.